This TCR beta chain was observed in a study of blood T cell repertoires in COVID-19. Enrolled during active infection, Seattle patients were then followed longitudinally. This CDR3 is built from 18 residues. The protocol was immunoSEQ multiplex PCR, while the TCRdb copy is restricted to in-frame clones and leaves out a portion. This sample carries over 250,000 clones, roughly 92% of them seen once, and the ten largest clones take over 2%. This clonotype originated in a woman aged 25-40 years with COVID-19, enrolled during active disease. Sequenced material: peripheral blood. The J gene is TRBJ2-2, the V gene TRBV21-1; the DNA was not used to check the table's D call, TRBD1. TRBV21-1 is a known pseudogene. The DNA of the CDR3 is TGTGCCAGCAGCAAACGTGAGGGACAGAAAAACGAACACCGGGGAGCTGTTTTT. This codes for CASSKREGQKNEHRGAVF.